This T cell receptor beta chain originates from a study of shared clonotypes between healthy human individuals. General study results and limits: As a rule, naive subsets had a larger estimated richness than memory subsets.

Remarks on this clone: Its matching antigen is unknown.

In the source study's methods: Junction-only sequences without quality scores were provided by ImmunoSEQ, so filtering was different. Profiling relied on immunoSEQ multiplex PCR, and the TCRdb table lists in-frame clones only, not all of them. That table supplies the V and J calls and clone size; D and trimming were determined from the DNA. The table has some 1.5 million clones, 95% to 99% seen once. Only Caucasian adults living in Nashville, Tennessee served as donors. Subsets obtained from CD4+ cells comprised CD45RA+ naive and CD45RA-negative memory cells. The CDR3 runs to 17 residues. Between the trimmed V and J ends, which lost 2 bases and 7 bases, there was a span of 25 bases. The germline V gene has CDR1 SGHKS and CDR2 YYEKEE (reference sequence).

This chain joins TRBV5-5 and TRBJ2-7; D may be TRBD2 (6 bases). The sequence derives from a young man in good health. Sequenced input: naive CD4+ T cells sorted from blood. Noted subset: CD45RA+ positively selected. The CDR3 DNA is TGTGCCAGCAGCTTAGCAGCGGAGGGCCTCCCGTTGGGGGAGCAGTACTTC. This encodes CASSLAAEGLPLGEQYF. Full variable domain (outside the CDR3, taken from reference TRBV5-5 and TRBJ2-7): DAGVTQSPTHLIKTRGQQVTLRCSPISGHKSVSWYQQVLGQGPQFIFQYYEKEERGRGNFPDRFSARQFPNYSSELNVNALLLGDSALYLCASSLAAEGLPLGEQYFGPGTRLTVT.